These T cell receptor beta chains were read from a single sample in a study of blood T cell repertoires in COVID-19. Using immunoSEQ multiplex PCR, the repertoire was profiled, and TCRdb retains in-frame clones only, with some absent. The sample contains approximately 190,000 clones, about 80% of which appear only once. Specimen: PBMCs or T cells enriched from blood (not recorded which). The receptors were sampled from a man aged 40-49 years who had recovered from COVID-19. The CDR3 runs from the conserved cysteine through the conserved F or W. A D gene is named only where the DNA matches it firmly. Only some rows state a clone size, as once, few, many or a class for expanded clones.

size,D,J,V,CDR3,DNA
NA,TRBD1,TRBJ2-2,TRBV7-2,CASSLNPGGNTGELFF,TGTGCCAGCAGCTTAAACCCAGGGGGAAACACCGGAGAGCTGTTTTTT
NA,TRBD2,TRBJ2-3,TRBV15,CATSQLAGGSDSTDTQYF,TGTGCCACCAGCCAACTAGCGGGGGGGTCAGATAGCACAGATACGCAGTATTTT
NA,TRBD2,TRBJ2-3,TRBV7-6,CASSQDTRGGTDTQYF,TGTGCCAGCAGTCAAGACACCCGGGGGGGCACAGATACGCAGTATTTT
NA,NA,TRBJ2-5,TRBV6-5,CASTLQGRFQETQYF,TGTGCCAGCACCCTCCAGGGCCGATTCCAAGAGACCCAGTACTTC
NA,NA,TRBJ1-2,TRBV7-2,CASSAGGTNYGYTF,TGTGCCAGCAGCGCGGGGGGGACTAACTATGGCTACACCTTC
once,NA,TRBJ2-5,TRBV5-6,CASSSPRQFQETQYF,TGTGCCAGCAGCTCGCCCAGACAGTTCCAAGAGACCCAGTACTTC
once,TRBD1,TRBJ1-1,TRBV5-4,CASSLMVTGDTEAFF,TGTGCCAGCAGCCTTATGGTTACAGGGGATACTGAAGCTTTCTTT
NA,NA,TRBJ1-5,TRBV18,CASTTGNSNQPQHF,TGTGCCAGCACTACAGGGAATAGCAATCAGCCCCAGCATTTT
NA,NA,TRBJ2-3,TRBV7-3,CASSSGPGTDTQYF,TGTGCCAGCAGCTCGGGCCCTGGGACTGATACGCAGTATTTT
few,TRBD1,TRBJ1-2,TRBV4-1,CASSQEPGQGSVGYTF,TGCGCCAGCAGCCAGGAACCCGGACAGGGCTCAGTTGGCTACACCTTC
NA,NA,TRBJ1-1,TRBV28,CASSFAGRGRGNTEAFF,TGTGCCAGCAGTTTTGCGGGACGGGGTAGGGGGAACACTGAAGCTTTCTTT
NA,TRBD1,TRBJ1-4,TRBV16,CASRTYRGEKATNEKLFF,TGTGCCAGCAGGACATACAGGGGGGAGAAGGCAACTAATGAAAAACTGTTTTTT
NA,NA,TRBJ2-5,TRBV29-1,CSVEGTSETQYF,TGCAGCGTTGAGGGGACATCGGAGACCCAGTACTTC